A selection of T cell receptor beta chains follows, all from one sample in a study of blood T cell repertoires in COVID-19. TCRdb keeps only in-frame clones here, not all; method: immunoSEQ multiplex PCR. In the table there are 55,000 to 65,000 clones, under 95% of which are singletons. Sequencing was done on a sample of peripheral blood. Receptor source: a human donor in a cohort sampled during active COVID-19. The CDR3 runs from the conserved cysteine through the conserved F or W. The D gene is left open where the match is weak. Expanded clones get a size class; other rows say once, few or many, or leave the size out.

DNA,CDR3,D,size,V,J
TGTGCCAGCAGCTACCAATATAAGACAGACACGAACACCGGGGAGCTGTTTTTT,CASSYQYKTDTNTGELFF,.,.,TRBV11-2,TRBJ2-2
TGTGCCAGCAGCCCCTGGGGGGGGGCAAAGGAGAACACTGAAGCTTTCTTT,CASSPWGGAKENTEAFF,.,.,TRBV14,TRBJ1-1
TGTGCCAGCAGACGGGACAACTACGAGCAGTACTTC,CASRRDNYEQYF,.,.,TRBV7-9,TRBJ2-7
TGTGCCAGCTCACCAATATACAATGAGCAGTTCTTC,CASSPIYNEQFF,.,.,TRBV18,TRBJ2-1
TGTGCCAGCAGCTCGGGATCCGGAGGGGTCCAAGAGACCCAGTACTTC,CASSSGSGGVQETQYF,.,.,TRBV7-2,TRBJ2-5
TGTGCCAGCAGCCCCTGGGCTCCTACAGATACGCAGTATTTT,CASSPWAPTDTQYF,.,.,TRBV5-6,TRBJ2-3
TGTGCCAGCAGCACAGTGGGACTAGTGTACAATGAGCAGTTCTTC,CASSTVGLVYNEQFF,TRBD2,.,TRBV28,TRBJ2-1
TGCGCCATCAATAAGGGGGGGAAGAAGTCCTACGAGCAGTACTTC,CAINKGGKKSYEQYF,.,few,TRBV5-1,TRBJ2-7
TGTGCCAGCAGCGTGCGCGGGGATTACAATGAGCAGTTCTTC,CASSVRGDYNEQFF,.,few,TRBV5-4,TRBJ2-1
TGTGCCAGCAGCACAGGGTTAACTGGGGAGCTGTTTTTT,CASSTGLTGELFF,.,.,TRBV7-9,TRBJ2-2
TGTGCCAGCAGCGACACCTCTGGGGCCAACGTCCTGACTTTC,CASSDTSGANVLTF,.,once,TRBV27,TRBJ2-6
TGTGCCAGCAGTTTTGGAGGGGGCCGTGAAAAACTGTTTTTT,CASSFGGGREKLFF,TRBD1,.,TRBV27,TRBJ1-4
TGTGCCAGTAGTATTGGGCTAGCGACCCGGTACAATGAGCAGTTCTTC,CASSIGLATRYNEQFF,.,.,TRBV19,TRBJ2-1
TGTGCCAGCAAACAAAGTACCGCGGCTGGTGGCTACACCTTC,CASKQSTAAGGYTF,.,.,TRBV7-2,TRBJ1-2
TGTGCCAGTAGTATAGCCCTTCGTTCCTACAATGAGCAGTTCTTC,CASSIALRSYNEQFF,.,once,TRBV19,TRBJ2-1
TGTGCCATCAGTGAAGGTGGCGGACAGGGTGCCGATACGCAGTATTTT,CAISEGGGQGADTQYF,TRBD1,.,TRBV10-3,TRBJ2-3
TGTGCCAGCAGCTTAGAGTCGGTGGCAGGGCTCAATGAGCAGTTCTTC,CASSLESVAGLNEQFF,.,.,TRBV11-2,TRBJ2-1
TGTGCCAGTACCCGTAGCGGGAGAGGCGATGAGCAGTTCTTC,CASTRSGRGDEQFF,TRBD2,few,TRBV19,TRBJ2-1
TGCGCCAGCAGCCAAGGATCTAGCTACGAGCAGTACTTC,CASSQGSSYEQYF,.,.,TRBV4-3,TRBJ2-7
TGTGCCAGCAGTAAACAGACAGGGGTCAGCAATCAGCCCCAGCATTTT,CASSKQTGVSNQPQHF,TRBD1,.,TRBV6-2/TRBV6-3,TRBJ1-5
TGTGCCAGCAGTTTAGACGGGAGACCTTCCTACAATGAGCAGTTCTTC,CASSLDGRPSYNEQFF,.,.,TRBV28,TRBJ2-1
TGTGCCAGCAGCCCATCCGGGACAGTGAACACTGAAGCTTTCTTT,CASSPSGTVNTEAFF,TRBD1,.,TRBV3-1/TRBV3-2,TRBJ1-1
TGCAGCGTTGAAGAGGGCGGGGATGAGCAGTTCTTC,CSVEEGGDEQFF,.,.,TRBV29-1,TRBJ2-1
TGTGCCAGCAGGCAGGGAATCCTTAATTCACCCCTCCACTTT,CASRQGILNSPLHF,.,few,TRBV28,TRBJ1-6
TGTGCCAGCAGGGGGTGGGGGACTAGCGGGACGCGGCAGTTCTTC,CASRGWGTSGTRQFF,TRBD2,.,TRBV2,TRBJ2-1
TGCAGCGTTGATTCGGGAGAGACCCAGTACTTC,CSVDSGETQYF,.,.,TRBV29-1,TRBJ2-5
TGCAGCGTTGTACCCGGGGAAGCTTTCTTT,CSVVPGEAFF,.,.,TRBV29-1,TRBJ1-1
TGTGCCACAATAGGGGGGGCGAACACTGAAGCTTTCTTT,CATIGGANTEAFF,.,.,TRBV4-2,TRBJ1-1
TGTGCCAGCCAAAGCAGGAAGGCTTCGCAAGAGACCCAGTACTTC,CASQSRKASQETQYF,.,.,TRBV7-9,TRBJ2-5
TGTGCCAGCAGTTTAACGGGACAGGGCACCGGGGAGCTGTTTTTT,CASSLTGQGTGELFF,TRBD1,.,TRBV28,TRBJ2-2
TGTGCCAGCAGCTTGGGGCAGGGGGCCGGTCAGCAGTACTTC,CASSLGQGAGQQYF,TRBD1,.,TRBV5-6,TRBJ2-7
TGTGCCAGCAGCCCTCGGGGAGAGAGCGGGAGGACCTACGAGCAGTACTTC,CASSPRGESGRTYEQYF,TRBD2,.,TRBV11-2,TRBJ2-7
TGTGCCAGCAGCTTGCTACAGGGCTGGGCAGCCGATAACTATGGCTACACCTTC,CASSLLQGWAADNYGYTF,.,.,TRBV7-9,TRBJ1-2
TGTGCCAGTAGTATTAGTCCCGCGGCGAACACCGGGGAGCTGTTTTTT,CASSISPAANTGELFF,.,.,TRBV19,TRBJ2-2
TGTGCCAGCAGCCCAAGCGGGAGCCAAGATACGCAGTATTTT,CASSPSGSQDTQYF,TRBD2,.,TRBV11-3,TRBJ2-3
TGCAGCGGGGGACTAGCGGGAGTATGGGACAATGAGCAGTTCTTC,CSGGLAGVWDNEQFF,TRBD2,.,TRBV29-1,TRBJ2-1
TGTGCCAGCAGCCCCAGGACAGGTGGAAACACCATATATTTT,CASSPRTGGNTIYF,TRBD1,.,TRBV11-2,TRBJ1-3
TGTGCCACGTCTAGCGGGAGTTTGCACAATGAGCAGTTCTTC,CATSSGSLHNEQFF,TRBD2,.,TRBV2,TRBJ2-1
TGTGCTAGTTTAATGGCGGGGGCGTACAATGAGCAGTTCTTC,CASLMAGAYNEQFF,.,.,TRBV12-5,TRBJ2-1
TGTGCCAGCAGCTTAGAGGCGGTTAGCGGCAATCAGCCCCAGCATTTT,CASSLEAVSGNQPQHF,.,.,TRBV11-2,TRBJ1-5
TGCGCCAGCAGCGTCAGGGGAACGGCAACTAATGAAAAACTGTTTTTT,CASSVRGTATNEKLFF,.,.,TRBV4-1,TRBJ1-4
TGTGCCAGCAGTTCCGGGACAGAAGAGACCCAGTACTTC,CASSSGTEETQYF,TRBD1,.,TRBV6-2/TRBV6-3,TRBJ2-5
TGTGCCAGCAGTCGACTAGCGGGGGAGCAGTACTTC,CASSRLAGEQYF,TRBD2,.,TRBV27,TRBJ2-7
TGCGCCAGCAGCTTGTTCGGGAGAGGTGATACGCAGTATTTT,CASSLFGRGDTQYF,.,.,TRBV5-1,TRBJ2-3
TGTGCCAGCCAATGGACAGGGCGGACCGGGGAGCTGTTTTTT,CASQWTGRTGELFF,TRBD1,.,TRBV2,TRBJ2-2
TGTGCCAGTCACGACAGCTCCTACGAGCAGTACTTC,CASHDSSYEQYF,.,once,TRBV27,TRBJ2-7
TGTGCCAGTAGCAAGACACACTCTGGAAACACCATATATTTT,CASSKTHSGNTIYF,.,few,TRBV19,TRBJ1-3
TGTGCCACCAGCACCAACCTGGGAGTGGGAGAGACCCAGTACTTC,CATSTNLGVGETQYF,.,.,TRBV15,TRBJ2-5
TGCGCCAGCAGCTTTGGTGGGGCGGGGGGGCAGATCAACGAGCAGTACTTC,CASSFGGAGGQINEQYF,TRBD2,.,TRBV5-1,TRBJ2-7
TGTGCCACCAGTGTACAGGGGAATCAGCCCCAGCATTTT,CATSVQGNQPQHF,TRBD1,.,TRBV24-1,TRBJ1-5
TGTGCCAGTGCTACTAGCGGGACCTACAATGAGCAGTTCTTC,CASATSGTYNEQFF,TRBD2,.,TRBV19,TRBJ2-1
TGTGCCAGCAGAAGAGGGAGGTCTGGAAACACCATATATTTT,CASRRGRSGNTIYF,.,.,TRBV19,TRBJ1-3
TGTGCTAGCAGCTTTGGGGGGGCAGGGTACGAGACCCAGTACTTC,CASSFGGAGYETQYF,.,.,TRBV7-7,TRBJ2-5
TGTGCCCGCGGGTGCAAGTACGAGCAGTACTTC,CARGCKYEQYF,.,.,TRBV3-1/TRBV3-2,TRBJ2-7
TGCGCCAGCAGCTTTCGACTAGCGGGAGGGCCCCACCCGAACACCGGGGAGCTGTTTTTT,CASSFRLAGGPHPNTGELFF,TRBD2,once,TRBV5-1,TRBJ2-2
TGTGCCAGCAGCCCACAATACAGGGGGGCTGAAAAACTGTTTTTT,CASSPQYRGAEKLFF,TRBD1,.,TRBV14,TRBJ1-4
TGCAGCGTTTCAGGGGGCGAATCAGATACGCAGTATTTT,CSVSGGESDTQYF,TRBD1,.,TRBV29-1,TRBJ2-3
TGTGCCAGCAGCCCTGGACAGGGTCAGGGGAACACTGAAGCTTTCTTT,CASSPGQGQGNTEAFF,TRBD1,.,TRBV5-5,TRBJ1-1
TGTGCCAGCAGCCGGGATTTAGGAGGGGCCAAACCCGAGCAGTACTTC,CASSRDLGGAKPEQYF,.,.,TRBV3-1/TRBV3-2,TRBJ2-7